This TCR beta chain was documented in a study of T cells in Graves' hyperthyroidism and ophthalmopathy. At the level of the study: Peripheral blood was drawn at first diagnosis, prior to all treatment. Whole-study results and caveats: Most expanded thyroid clonotypes above 0.001 also appeared in blood. The model predicted ophthalmopathy a median approximately 6.3 months before onset.

Amplified TCR beta CDR3 regions came from RNA transcripts. First-round RT-PCR of the TCR CDR3 relied on the HTBI primer set. Via MiXCR, TCRdb re-called the multiplex PCR reads, giving one row per CDR3 protein. The table records hundreds of thousands of distinct CDR3 sequences, about 14% of them present only once. This clonotype was seen a few times. Its antigen is unknown. Fresh peripheral blood, 7.5 to 10 ml, yielded the PBMCs. This sequence originates from a woman between 18 and 29 years old with Graves' hyperthyroidism. Sequenced material: blood.

The CDR3 loop reads CASGGTNNEQFF. The DNA for the CDR3 is TGTGCCAGCGGCGGAACTAACAATGAGCAGTTCTTC. V gene TRBV6-1 combines with J gene TRBJ2-1; D remains ambiguous. The CDR3 is made up of 12 amino acids. Between the trimmed V and J ends, which lost 8 bases and 5 bases, there was a span of 10 bases. CDR1 and CDR2 from the germline V gene are MNHNS and SASEGT.